A single sample is the source of the 21 T cell receptor beta chains below, sequenced in a study of blood T cell repertoires in COVID-19 (dated by TCRdb to 2018 to 2021). The library relied on the immunoSEQ multiplex PCR assay. Imported from immuneACCESS, the table was reduced by TCRdb to in-frame sequences with V and J called. These copies leave out some clones; in studies compared against another copy, an unresolved V gene accounts for under half, and the cause of the remainder is not known. Here the sample has roughly 300,000 clones; around 90% occur a single time. 9.4% of the sample is held by the ten biggest clonotypes. Material for sequencing was peripheral blood. The receptors stem from a man between 18 and 35 years old with active or convalescent COVID-19.

There are a few counts of this clone. The rearrangement links TRBV2 to TRBJ1-2; perhaps TRBD1 as D (5 bases). V was pared by 4 bases and J by 7 bases, with 10 bases between. This CDR3 has 12 residues. The germline CDR1 and CDR2 sequences are SNHLY and FYNNEI. The CDR3 DNA reads as TGTGCCAGCAGTGCCCAGGGATCTGGCTACACCTTC. It specifies CASSAQGSGYTF.

This clone was seen a few times. The chain joins TRBV24-1 to TRBJ2-1; maybe TRBD2 (5 bases). V was shortened by 3 bases and J by 9 bases, with 17 bases between the two germline ends. The germline V gene has CDR1 KGHDR and CDR2 SFDVKD. The CDR3 totals 15 residues. The CDR3 is CATSDARGWSAEQFF. For the CDR3, the DNA is TGTGCCACCAGTGATGCAAGAGGGTGGTCGGCTGAGCAGTTCTTC.

DNA for the CDR3: TGCGCCAGCAGCGCGAATCCGGGACAGGGGAACCCGAGTTACTTC. Translation: CASSANPGQGNPSYF. The J gene is TRBJ2-7, the V gene TRBV5-1, with TRBD1 matching over 10 bases. This CDR3 has 15 residues. Trimming at V came to 4 bases and at J to 13 bases, leaving 17 bases not matched to a gene. Germline CDR1 reads SGHRS; CDR2 reads YFSETQ.

The genes are TRBV13 and TRBJ1-4, with TRBD1 matching 8 bases. CDR3 length: 16 residues. Germline V gene lookup returns CDR1 PRHDT and CDR2 FYEKMQ (reference sequence). Trimming cost V 4 bases and J 8 bases; bases outside gene matches: 12. CDR3 DNA sequence: TGTGCCAGCAGCTCAACGATAAGGACAGGGCGAGAAAAACTGTTTTTT. It encodes CASSSTIRTGREKLFF.

The genes are TRBV10-3 and TRBJ1-4; TRBD1 matches 10 bases. CDR1 and CDR2 (germline): ENHRY, SYGVKD. With 2 bases clipped from V and 8 bases from J, the junction kept 8 bases outside the gene matches. The CDR3 is 16 residues long. The CDR3 is CAISEAGTGEGEKLFF. In DNA, the CDR3 is TGTGCCATCAGTGAGGCCGGGACAGGGGAAGGGGAAAAACTGTTTTTT.

This clone was seen a few times. The chain carries TRBV7-6 and TRBJ2-7; D not resolved. CDR1 is SGHVS and CDR2 is FNYEAQ in the germline V gene. Trimming cost V 2 bases and J 1 base, with 6 bases left between them. This CDR3 comprises 13 residues. This chain's CDR3 is CASSLQTSYEQYF. The CDR3 DNA reads TGTGCCAGCAGCTTACAGACATCCTACGAGCAGTACTTC.

V usage is TRBV5-1 and J usage is TRBJ2-5; no clear D. This CDR3 is 13 amino acids long. From germline, CDR1 is SGHRS and CDR2 YFSETQ. V was pared by 6 bases and J by 4 bases, with 13 bases between. This chain's CDR3 is CASTARPGETQYF. In nucleotides, the CDR3 is TGCGCCAGCACCGCCCGCCCGGGAGAGACCCAGTACTTC.

This clone occurred a few times. CDR3 in DNA: TGTGCCAGCAGCTTAGTGGGACAGGGCTACGAGCAGTACTTC. It encodes CASSLVGQGYEQYF. The chain has TRBV7-9 and TRBJ2-7; 9 bases agree with TRBD1. With 1 base clipped from V and 3 bases from J, the junction kept 1 base outside the gene matches. Germline values: CDR1 SEHNR, CDR2 FQNEAQ (reference sequence). There are 14 residues in the CDR3.

This rearrangement joins TRBV5-6 to TRBJ2-5, with D perhaps matching TRBD2 (5 bases). There are 15 residues in the CDR3. CDR1 is SGHDT, CDR2 YYEEEE, per germline. V dropped 4 bases and J dropped 5 bases, with 18 bases sitting between them. CDR3 loop: CASSTPSGSWETQYF. CDR3 nucleotide sequence: TGTGCCAGCAGCACCCCCTCGGGGAGCTGGGAGACCCAGTACTTC.

The genes are TRBV6-2 or TRBV6-3 and TRBJ1-5; no clear D. Per the germline V gene, CDR1 is MNHEY and CDR2 is SVGEGT. V shed 4 bases and J shed 7 bases, with 14 bases lying between them. The length of the CDR3 is 14 residues. CDR3 sequence reads: CASSSRPERQPQHF. The CDR3 DNA sequence: TGTGCCAGCAGTTCCCGTCCAGAGAGGCAGCCCCAGCATTTT.

The chain has TRBV27 and TRBJ2-2; maybe TRBD1 (6 bases). V was clipped by 6 bases and J by 4 bases, with 12 bases between them. Looked up from germline, CDR1 is MNHEY and CDR2 is SMNVEV (reference sequence). The CDR3 has 14 amino acids. The CDR3 coding sequence is TGTGCCAGCAGCGTCACAGGGACCACCGGGGAGCTGTTTTTT. Translated, it gives CASSVTGTTGELFF.

The chain joins TRBV7-9 to TRBJ1-1; possibly TRBD1 for D (5 bases). V was clipped by 4 bases and J by 1 base, with 10 bases between them. Germline lookup yields CDR1 SEHNR and CDR2 FQNEAQ (reference sequence). The CDR3 totals 14 residues. The CDR3 nucleotides read TGTGCCAGCAGCTCAAAGACAGCGAACACTGAAGCTTTCTTT. It specifies CASSSKTANTEAFF.

This chain joins TRBV24-1 and TRBJ2-3, with TRBD1 matching over 8 bases. V shed 4 bases, J shed 1 base, and the junction held 9 bases outside the gene matches. There are 17 residues in the CDR3. Per the germline V gene, CDR1 is KGHDR and CDR2 is SFDVKD. The CDR3 DNA reads as TGTGCCACCAGTGACCCTGCAGGGGGCCGGGGCACAGATACGCAGTATTTT. It encodes CATSDPAGGRGTDTQYF.

In DNA form, the CDR3 reads TGTGCCAGCAGTTCCGACGGGGATCAGCCCCAGCATTTT. Its protein is CASSSDGDQPQHF. The chain has TRBV12-3 or TRBV12-4 and TRBJ1-5; D gene ambiguous. V lost 4 bases to trimming and J lost 5 bases, with 9 bases between them. This CDR3 spans 13 amino acids.

The chain couples TRBV7-2 to TRBJ2-5, with 10 bases identical to TRBD1. The junction had 4 bases not matched to a gene; V was cut back by 10 bases and J by 5 bases. Germline CDR1 and CDR2: SGHTA and FQGNSA. There are 12 residues in the CDR3. The CDR3 loop is CATSDRGETQYF. CDR3 in DNA: TGTGCCACCTCGGACAGGGGGGAGACCCAGTACTTC.

CDR3 nucleotide sequence: TGTGCCAGCAGTTCCCTCGGGACTAGCGGGGGCCAAGAGACCCAGTACTTC. Encoded protein: CASSSLGTSGGQETQYF. The chain links TRBV27 to TRBJ2-5; 14 nucleotides align to TRBD2. The CDR3 is made up of 17 amino acids. Trimming at V came to 4 bases and at J to 1 base, leaving 5 bases not matched to a gene. The germline V gene has CDR1 MNHEY and CDR2 SMNVEV (reference sequence).

The chain recombines TRBV7-2 with TRBJ2-7; D call uncertain. This CDR3 is 13 amino acids long. Trimming shortened V by 5 bases and J by 4 bases, and 12 bases separated the two germline ends. CDR1 is SGHTA and CDR2 is FQGNSA in the germline V gene. Here the CDR3 reads CASSPSYGYEQYF. The CDR3 coding sequence is TGTGCCAGCAGCCCCTCTTACGGGTACGAGCAGTACTTC.

The chain carries TRBV5-1 and TRBJ1-1; 7 bases are a match to TRBD1. Trimming at V came to 0 bases and at J to 11 bases, leaving 13 bases not matched to a gene. Germline V gene data show CDR1 as SGHRS and CDR2 as YFSETQ. The CDR3 runs to 15 residues. CDR3 in amino acids: CASSLGKGAAGEAFF. CDR3 sequence (DNA): TGCGCCAGCAGCTTGGGAAAGGGGGCCGCCGGGGAGGCTTTCTTT.

This chain connects TRBV11-2 to TRBJ1-2, with D tentatively TRBD1 (6 bases). Germline lookup yields CDR1 SGHAT and CDR2 FQNNGV. V was cut by 4 bases and J by 8 bases, with 14 bases left in between. The CDR3 extends over 13 amino acids. For the CDR3, the DNA is TGTGCCAGCAGCTCTGGGCCAGGGGAAGGCTACACCTTC. Protein product: CASSSGPGEGYTF.

This chain links TRBV6-5 with TRBJ2-7; D perhaps matches TRBD2 (5 bases). The CDR3 covers 15 residues. CDR1 MNHEY and CDR2 SVGAGI come from the germline V gene. Trimming left V 7 bases short and J 2 bases short, with 18 bases between. CDR3 DNA sequence: TGTGCCAGCACCCACCCGGACTTGGGCCCCTACGAGCAGTACTTC. Residues: CASTHPDLGPYEQYF.

This chain uses TRBV7-2 with TRBJ1-1; D not resolved. V lost 1 base, J lost 6 bases, and 6 bases lay in between. Germline V lookup: CDR1 SGHTA, CDR2 FQGNSA. The CDR3 runs to 12 residues. DNA of the CDR3: TGTGCCAGCAGCTTAGGAGGTTCTGAAGCTTTCTTT. It is translated as CASSLGGSEAFF.